The 22 T cell receptor beta chains below come from one sample, sequenced in a study of blood T cell repertoires in COVID-19. The method was immunoSEQ multiplex PCR; TCRdb's version includes in-frame clones alone and lacks a portion of them. The table shows approximately 180,000 clones, with roughly 80% occurring only once. Sequenced input: PBMCs or T cells enriched from blood (not recorded which). Receptors were obtained from a woman between 45 and 65 years old who had recovered from COVID-19.

V and J are TRBV6-1 and TRBJ1-5, with D uncertain. The CDR3 covers 15 residues. Between the trimmed V and J ends, which lost 2 bases and 7 bases, there was a span of 15 bases. CDR1 and CDR2 from the germline V gene are MNHNS and SASEGT. Here the CDR3 DNA reads TGTGCCAGCAGTGAAATTGGAGGTATGGGCCAGCCCCAGCATTTT. It translates to CASSEIGGMGQPQHF.

The table lists this clone with many counts. The V gene is TRBV27, the J gene TRBJ1-4; TRBD1 aligns across 8 bases. Germline CDR1 MNHEY, CDR2 SMNVEV (reference sequence). V lost 2 bases to trimming and J lost 16 bases; unmatched junction nucleotides: 6. This CDR3 region has 12 residues. CDR3 in DNA: TGTGCCAGCAGTTTAAGTAGACAGGGGAGGTTTTTT. Its translation: CASSLSRQGRFF.

This clone was counted a single time. J is TRBJ2-2 and V is TRBV29-1, with 9 bases identical to TRBD2. Looked up from germline, CDR1 is SQVTM and CDR2 is ANQGSEA. V gave up 5 bases and J gave up 5 bases; unmatched junction bases: 6. The CDR3 runs 14 residues. CDR3 bases: TGCAGCGTTTTTAGCGGGAGTTTTACCGGGGAGCTGTTTTTT. Residues: CSVFSGSFTGELFF.

The genes are TRBV6-5 and TRBJ1-2, with unresolved D. Germline V gene sequence: CDR1 MNHEY, CDR2 SVGAGI. Trimming cost V 6 bases and J 5 bases, with 13 bases left between them. This CDR3 is 13 amino acids long. CDR3 region: CASRPPRGYGYTF. The CDR3 nucleotides read TGTGCCAGCAGACCTCCGAGAGGGTATGGCTACACCTTC.

V usage is TRBV13 and J usage is TRBJ2-7; 7 bases are a match to TRBD1. CDR3 size: 16 residues. V gave up 0 bases and J gave up 3 bases; unmatched junction bases: 8. Germline V gives CDR1 PRHDT, CDR2 FYEKMQ (reference sequence). The DNA for the CDR3 is TGTGCCAGCAGCTTAGGTCGCAGGGGGACGTTCTACGAGCAGTACTTC. This translates into CASSLGRRGTFYEQYF.

This chain joins TRBV2 and TRBJ1-1, with a possible D match to TRBD1 (6 bases). Germline V gene data show CDR1 as SNHLY and CDR2 as FYNNEI. The V gene lost 7 bases and the J gene lost 0 bases, with 12 bases spanning the gap. The CDR3 runs to 14 residues. CDR3 region: CASTLQGMNTEAFF. The CDR3 nucleotides read TGTGCCAGCACCCTACAGGGCATGAACACTGAAGCTTTCTTT.

The chain links TRBV7-2 to TRBJ2-7, with D tentatively TRBD1 (5 bases). V was shortened by 5 bases and J by 2 bases, with 10 bases between the two germline ends. The length of the CDR3 is 13 residues. Per germline, CDR1 SGHTA and CDR2 FQGNSA. The chain's CDR3 is CASSARVAYEQYF. Written as DNA, the CDR3 is TGTGCCAGCAGCGCCAGGGTAGCCTACGAGCAGTACTTC. Together with reference TRBV7-2 and TRBJ2-7, the CDR3 gives the full variable domain: GAGVSQSPSNKVTEKGKDVELRCDPISGHTALYWYRQSLGQGLEFLIYFQGNSAPDKSGLPSDRFSAERTGGSVSTLTIQRTQQEDSAVYLCASSARVAYEQYFGPGTRLTVT.

This clone was recorded once. The chain uses TRBV30 and TRBJ1-5, with no clear D. The germline V and J ends were trimmed by 0 bases and 1 base, with 10 bases remaining between them. Germline V CDR1 and CDR2: GTSNPN, SVGIG (reference sequence). The CDR3 runs 15 residues. The CDR3 DNA reads as TGTGCCTGGAGTGTAGGAGGGTTGAGCAATCAGCCCCAGCATTTT. Translating it yields CAWSVGGLSNQPQHF.

The chain couples TRBV5-1 to TRBJ1-1; D gene unclear. Germline CDR1 is SGHRS and CDR2 is YFSETQ. The CDR3 runs 13 residues. Trimming took off 8 bases at V and 2 bases at J, with 13 bases between the two ends. This CDR3 is CASNSGSNTEAFF. CDR3 nucleotides: TGCGCCAGTAACTCCGGGTCTAACACTGAAGCTTTCTTT.

V and J are TRBV18 and TRBJ2-7, with D possibly being TRBD1 (6 bases). The CDR3 sequence is 14 residues long. V was shortened by 2 bases and J by 6 bases, with 14 bases between the two germline ends. From germline, CDR1 is KGHSH and CDR2 LQKENI. The CDR3 bases are TGTGCCAGCTCACCATTTTCAGGGGATAGCGAGCAGTACTTC. It encodes CASSPFSGDSEQYF.

This rearrangement joins TRBV5-1 to TRBJ2-7; D gene ambiguous. Per the germline V gene, CDR1 is SGHRS and CDR2 is YFSETQ. V was pared by 4 bases and J by 4 bases, with 18 bases between. There are 15 residues in the CDR3. CDR3 residues: CASSLDQSAGYEQYF. The CDR3 DNA is TGCGCCAGCAGCCTGGACCAATCGGCAGGATACGAGCAGTACTTC. Using reference TRBV5-1 and TRBJ2-7 for the parts outside the CDR3, the full variable domain is KAGVTQTPRYLIKTRGQQVTLSCSPISGHRSVSWYQQTPGQGLQFLFEYFSETQRNKGNFPGRFSGRQFSNSRSEMNVSTLELGDSALYLCASSLDQSAGYEQYFGPGTRLTVT.

This clone was counted only a few times. CDR3 bases: TGTGCCAGCAGGAGAGGTGTTATTAACTATGGCTACACCTTC. Translated, it gives CASRRGVINYGYTF. The V and J genes are TRBV6-5 and TRBJ1-2; D unresolved. Trimming left V 6 bases short and J 1 base short, with 12 bases between. The CDR3 contains 14 residues. The germline CDR1 and CDR2 sequences are MNHEY and SVGAGI.

The chain recombines TRBV18 with TRBJ1-1; D might be TRBD1 (6 bases). Germline V gene data show CDR1 as KGHSH and CDR2 as LQKENI. V lost 2 bases and J lost 0, with 16 bases in between. The CDR3 spans 17 residues. CDR3 loop: CASSPKMQGTLNTEAFF. The CDR3 nucleotides are TGTGCCAGCTCACCAAAAATGCAGGGGACGCTGAACACTGAAGCTTTCTTT. The full variable domain, its missing parts supplied by reference TRBV18 and TRBJ1-1, is NAGVMQNPRHLVRRRGQEARLRCSPMKGHSHVYWYRQLPEEGLKFMVYLQKENIIDESGMPKERFSAEFPKEGPSILRIQQVVRGDSAAYFCASSPKMQGTLNTEAFFGQGTRLTVV.

This clone occurred once. This chain connects TRBV6-5 to TRBJ2-1; D ambiguous. CDR3 length: 12 amino acids. V was shortened by 6 bases and J by 10 bases, with 13 bases between the two germline ends. CDR1 is MNHEY, CDR2 SVGAGI, per germline. This CDR3 reads CASRSSVWEQFF. As DNA, the CDR3 is TGTGCCAGCAGGTCGAGCGTCTGGGAGCAGTTCTTC.

V gene TRBV4-1 combines with J gene TRBJ1-2, with 7 bases lining up with TRBD1. Germline V CDR1 and CDR2: MGHRA, YSYEKL. The CDR3 consists of 15 residues. With 0 bases clipped from V and 5 bases from J, the junction kept 6 bases outside the gene matches. This chain's CDR3 is CASSQDGTVAYGYTF. The CDR3 coding sequence is TGCGCCAGCAGCCAAGATGGGACAGTGGCGTATGGCTACACCTTC.

This rearrangement joins TRBV5-1 to TRBJ2-5; 8 bases agree with TRBD2. V shed 4 bases and J 5 bases; nucleotides not matched to a gene: 13. Germline CDR1 reads SGHRS; CDR2 reads YFSETQ. The CDR3 has 16 amino acids. The CDR3 loop reads CASSPSTSASAETQYF. Written as DNA, the CDR3 is TGCGCCAGCAGCCCGTCGACTAGCGCCTCCGCTGAGACCCAGTACTTC.

The chain is built from TRBV6-2 or TRBV6-3 and TRBJ2-1; weak D call: TRBD1 (6 bases). The CDR3 runs to 14 residues. Trimming took 5 bases from V and 1 from J, leaving 9 bases between them. Germline lookup yields CDR1 MNHEY and CDR2 SVGEGT. The CDR3 bases are TGTGCCAGCAGTCAGGGGATATCCTACAATGAGCAGTTCTTC. Translated, it gives CASSQGISYNEQFF.

The chain is built from TRBV9 and TRBJ2-6, with D perhaps TRBD1 (6 bases). The CDR3 is 14 residues long. Trimming removed 6 bases from V and 9 bases from J, with 16 bases in between. Looked up from germline, CDR1 is SGDLS and CDR2 is YYNGEE. The CDR3 nucleotides read TGTGCCAGCACCCGCCAGGGGACCAACAACGTCCTGACTTTC. It specifies CASTRQGTNNVLTF.

This rearrangement joins TRBV12-3 or TRBV12-4 to TRBJ1-2, with D possibly matching TRBD1 (5 bases). V lost 5 bases to trimming and J lost 4 bases, with 8 bases between them. This CDR3 contains 12 residues. Here the CDR3 reads CASSRGGYGYTF. The CDR3 bases are TGTGCCAGCAGTAGGGGTGGCTATGGCTACACCTTC.

This sequence joins TRBV18 and TRBJ1-4; the D gene is possibly TRBD1 (6 bases). V lost 3 bases and J 4 bases, leaving 12 bases between the germline ends. Germline V CDR1 and CDR2: KGHSH, LQKENI. The CDR3 extends over 15 amino acids. The CDR3 loop reads CASSPGGGRNEKLFF. The CDR3 nucleotides read TGTGCCAGCTCACCTGGGGGGGGCCGTAATGAAAAACTGTTTTTT.

A single count supports this clone. This chain joins TRBV7-2 and TRBJ2-6; D gene uncertain. V was trimmed by 5 bases and J by 5 bases, leaving 10 bases between them. In germline, CDR1 is SGHTA, CDR2 FQGNSA. The CDR3 consists of 14 residues. CDR3 nucleotide sequence: TGTGCCAGCAGCCCCTCGTCTAGGGCCAACGTCCTGACTTTC. Protein sequence: CASSPSSRANVLTF.

This clone was seen a single time. The chain is built from TRBV4-3 and TRBJ2-2; 8 nucleotides match TRBD1. CDR1 and CDR2 (germline): LGHNA, YSLEER. This CDR3 has 17 amino acids. V dropped 3 bases and J dropped 1; count of bases not matched to a gene: 7. Here the CDR3 reads CASSQPTGAMNTGELFF. The CDR3 DNA reads as TGCGCCAGCAGCCAGCCGACAGGGGCCATGAACACCGGGGAGCTGTTTTTT.